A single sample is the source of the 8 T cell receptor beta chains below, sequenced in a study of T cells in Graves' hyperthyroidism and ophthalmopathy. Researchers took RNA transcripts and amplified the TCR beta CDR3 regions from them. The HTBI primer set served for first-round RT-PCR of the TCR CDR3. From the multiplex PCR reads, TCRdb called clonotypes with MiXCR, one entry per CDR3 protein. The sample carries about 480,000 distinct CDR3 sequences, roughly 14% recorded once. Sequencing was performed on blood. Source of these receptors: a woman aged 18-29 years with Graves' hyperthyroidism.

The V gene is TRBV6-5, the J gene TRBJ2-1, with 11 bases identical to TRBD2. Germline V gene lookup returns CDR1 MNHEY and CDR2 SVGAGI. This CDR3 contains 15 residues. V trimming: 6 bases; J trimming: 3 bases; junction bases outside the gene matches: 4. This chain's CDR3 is CASRLTSGSYNEQFF. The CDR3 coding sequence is TGTGCCAGCAGACTTACTAGCGGGAGCTACAATGAGCAGTTCTTC.

DNA of the CDR3: TGCGCCAGCAGTGAAACCGCCAGGAGGGGGTCCGGCACAGATACGCAGTATTTT. This translates into CASSETARRGSGTDTQYF. This chain uses TRBV10-1 with TRBJ2-3, with D possibly being TRBD1 or TRBD2 (6 bases each). Between the trimmed V and J ends, which lost 3 bases and 1 base, there was a span of 20 bases. The length of the CDR3 is 18 residues. Per the germline V gene, CDR1 is WNHNN and CDR2 is SYGVQD (reference sequence).

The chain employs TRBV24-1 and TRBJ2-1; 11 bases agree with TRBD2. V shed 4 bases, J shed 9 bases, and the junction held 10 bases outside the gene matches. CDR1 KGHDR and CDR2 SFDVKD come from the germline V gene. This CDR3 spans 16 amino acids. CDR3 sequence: CATSEMTSGTSSEQFF. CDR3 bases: TGTGCCACCAGTGAGATGACTAGCGGGACTAGTAGTGAGCAGTTCTTC.

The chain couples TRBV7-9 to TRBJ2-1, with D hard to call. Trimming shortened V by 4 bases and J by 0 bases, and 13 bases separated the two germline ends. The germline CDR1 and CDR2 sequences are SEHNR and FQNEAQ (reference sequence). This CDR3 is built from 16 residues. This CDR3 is CASSYAAENSYNEQFF. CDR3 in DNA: TGTGCCAGCAGCTATGCCGCGGAGAACTCCTACAATGAGCAGTTCTTC.

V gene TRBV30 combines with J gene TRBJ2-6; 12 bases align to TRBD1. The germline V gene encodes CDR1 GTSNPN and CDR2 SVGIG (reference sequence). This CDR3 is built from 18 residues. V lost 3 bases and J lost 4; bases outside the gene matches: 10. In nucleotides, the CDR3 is TGTGCCTGGAGGCTTCCGGGACAGGGGGCGGGAGGGGCCAACGTCCTGACTTTC. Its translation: CAWRLPGQGAGGANVLTF.

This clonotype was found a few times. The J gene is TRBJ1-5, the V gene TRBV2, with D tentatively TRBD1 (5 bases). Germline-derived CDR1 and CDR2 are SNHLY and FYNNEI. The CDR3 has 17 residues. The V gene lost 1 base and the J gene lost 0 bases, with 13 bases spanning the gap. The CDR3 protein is CASSEGPRQYSNQPQHF. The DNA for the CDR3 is TGTGCCAGCAGTGAAGGGCCCCGACAGTATAGCAATCAGCCCCAGCATTTT.

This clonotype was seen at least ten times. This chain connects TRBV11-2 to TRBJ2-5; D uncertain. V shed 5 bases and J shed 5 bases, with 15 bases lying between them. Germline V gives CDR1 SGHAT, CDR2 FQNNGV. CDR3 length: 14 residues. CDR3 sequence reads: CASSPQNVIETQYF. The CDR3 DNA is TGTGCCAGCAGCCCCCAAAATGTGATTGAGACCCAGTACTTC.

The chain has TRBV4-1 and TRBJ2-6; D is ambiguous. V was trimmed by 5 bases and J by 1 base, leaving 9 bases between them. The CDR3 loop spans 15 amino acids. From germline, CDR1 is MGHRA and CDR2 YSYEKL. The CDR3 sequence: CASSAPGSGANVLTF. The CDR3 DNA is TGCGCCAGCAGCGCACCGGGTTCTGGGGCCAACGTCCTGACTTTC.